The clone carrying this TCR beta chain was picked up one time. Its specificity is not known. This CDR3 is built from 14 residues. CDR1 and CDR2 (germline): SGHKS, YYEKEE (reference sequence). With V trimmed by 5 bases and J by 4 bases, 8 bases remained unmatched. TCRdb keeps only in-frame clones here, not all; method: immunoSEQ multiplex PCR. The table records about 240,000 clones, 85% to 90% of them present only once. The sample comes from a study of cytomegalovirus exposure and HLA in healthy donors. Study results and limitations: The investigators catalogued 150 or so TCR beta chains as cytomegalovirus-associated.

The rearrangement uses TRBV5-5 and TRBJ1-2, with 7 bases lining up with TRBD1. The source of this sequence is a man between 18 and 35 years old in good health and CMV-seronegative. The sequenced sample was PBMCs. The CDR3 DNA sequence: TGTGCCAGCAGTCCGGGACAGTTAGGCTATGGCTACACCTTC. The encoded protein is CASSPGQLGYGYTF.